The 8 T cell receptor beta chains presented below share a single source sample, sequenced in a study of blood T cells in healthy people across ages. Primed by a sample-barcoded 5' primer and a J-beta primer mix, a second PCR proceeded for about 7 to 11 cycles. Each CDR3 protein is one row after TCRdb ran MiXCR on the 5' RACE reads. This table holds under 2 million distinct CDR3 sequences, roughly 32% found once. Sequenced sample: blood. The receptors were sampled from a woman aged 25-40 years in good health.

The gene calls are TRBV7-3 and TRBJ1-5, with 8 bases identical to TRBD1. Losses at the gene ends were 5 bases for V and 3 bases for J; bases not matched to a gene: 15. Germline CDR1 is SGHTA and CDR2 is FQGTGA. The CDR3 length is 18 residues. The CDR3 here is CASSQDREEEWDNQPQHF. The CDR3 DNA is TGTGCCAGCAGCCAGGACAGGGAGGAGGAGTGGGACAATCAGCCCCAGCATTTT.

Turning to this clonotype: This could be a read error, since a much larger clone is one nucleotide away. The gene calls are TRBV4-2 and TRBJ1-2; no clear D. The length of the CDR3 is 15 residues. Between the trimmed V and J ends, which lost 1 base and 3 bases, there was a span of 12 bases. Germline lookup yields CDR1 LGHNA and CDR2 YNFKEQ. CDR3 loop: CASSQGLMTDYGYTF. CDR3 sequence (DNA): TGTGCCAGCAGCCAAGGACTGATGACTGACTATGGCTACACCTTC.

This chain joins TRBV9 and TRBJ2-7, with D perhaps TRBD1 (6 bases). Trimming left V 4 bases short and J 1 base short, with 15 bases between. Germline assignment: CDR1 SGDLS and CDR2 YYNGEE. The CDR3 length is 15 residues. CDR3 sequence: CASSPIQGPSYEQYF. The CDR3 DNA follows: TGTGCCAGCAGCCCTATCCAGGGGCCGTCCTACGAGCAGTACTTC.

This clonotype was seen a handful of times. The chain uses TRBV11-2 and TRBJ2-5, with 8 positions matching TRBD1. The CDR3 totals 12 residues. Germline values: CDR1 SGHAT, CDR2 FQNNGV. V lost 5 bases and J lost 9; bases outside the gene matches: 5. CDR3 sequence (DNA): TGTGCCAGCAGCCAGACAGGGGAGGCCCAGTACTTC. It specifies CASSQTGEAQYF.

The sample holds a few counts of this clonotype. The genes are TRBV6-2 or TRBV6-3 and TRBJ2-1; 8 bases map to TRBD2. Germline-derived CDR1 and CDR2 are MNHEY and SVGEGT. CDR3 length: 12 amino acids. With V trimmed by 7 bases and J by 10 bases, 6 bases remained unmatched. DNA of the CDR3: TGTGCCAGCACCATACGGGGGGGCGAGCAGTTCTTC. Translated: CASTIRGGEQFF.

In DNA form, the CDR3 reads TGTGCCTGGACCCTAGGGGGGACGGGGGGATATGGCTACACCTTC. This sequence encodes CAWTLGGTGGYGYTF. The chain joins TRBV30 to TRBJ1-2; weak D call: TRBD1 (6 bases). CDR1 and CDR2 from the germline V gene are GTSNPN and SVGIG (reference sequence). The CDR3 extends over 15 amino acids. V shed 4 bases and J shed 5 bases, with 20 bases lying between them.

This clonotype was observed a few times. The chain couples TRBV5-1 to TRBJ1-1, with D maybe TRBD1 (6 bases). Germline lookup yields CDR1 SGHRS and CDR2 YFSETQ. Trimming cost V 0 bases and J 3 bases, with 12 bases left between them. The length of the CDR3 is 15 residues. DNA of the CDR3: TGCGCCAGCAGCTTGGCCCGGGGGGCGGACACTGAAGCTTTCTTT. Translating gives CASSLARGADTEAFF.

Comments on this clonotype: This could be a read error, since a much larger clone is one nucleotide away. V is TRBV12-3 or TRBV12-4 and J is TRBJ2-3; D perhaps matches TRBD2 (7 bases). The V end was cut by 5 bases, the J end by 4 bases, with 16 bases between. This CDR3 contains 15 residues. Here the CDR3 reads CASSPTRGGADTQYF. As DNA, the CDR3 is TGTGCCAGCAGTCCGACTAGAGGGGGGGCAGATACGCAGTATTTT.